This TCR beta chain was captured by sequencing in a study of lymphopenia after photon versus proton radiotherapy. Study-wide results and limits: Relative stability marked proton patients; photon patients lost diversity and naive cells.

CDR1 and CDR2 from the germline V gene are SGDLS and YYNGEE. With 4 bases removed from V and 4 bases from J, the gap between germline ends came to 6 bases. The CDR3 has 12 residues. Notes on this clone: Antigen: not known.

Sequenced by immunoSEQ multiplex PCR; TCRdb stores in-frame clones only, minus some. The table records over 55,000 clones, over 70% of them present only once. Specimen: peripheral blood, collected from a patient treated with proton-based radiotherapy. The rearrangement links TRBV9 to TRBJ1-3, with unresolved D. The TCR was taken from a man older than 75 with esophageal cancer. The DNA for the CDR3 is TGTGCCAGCAGCCCTCAGGGAAACACCATATATTTT. Amino acid sequence: CASSPQGNTIYF.